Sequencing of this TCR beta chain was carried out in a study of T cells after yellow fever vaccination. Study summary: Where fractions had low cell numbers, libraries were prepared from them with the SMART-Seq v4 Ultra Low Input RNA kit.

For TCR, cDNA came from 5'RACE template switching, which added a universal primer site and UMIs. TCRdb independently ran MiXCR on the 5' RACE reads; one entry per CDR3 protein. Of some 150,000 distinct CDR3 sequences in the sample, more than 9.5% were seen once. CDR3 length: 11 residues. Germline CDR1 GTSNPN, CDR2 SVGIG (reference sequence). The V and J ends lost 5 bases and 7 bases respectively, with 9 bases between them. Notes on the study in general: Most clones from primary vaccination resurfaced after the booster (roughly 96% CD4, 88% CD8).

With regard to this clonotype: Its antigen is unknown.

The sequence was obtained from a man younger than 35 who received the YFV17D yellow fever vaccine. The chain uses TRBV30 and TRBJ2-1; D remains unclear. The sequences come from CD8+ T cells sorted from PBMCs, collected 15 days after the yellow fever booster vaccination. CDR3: CAWESANEQFF. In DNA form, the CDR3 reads TGTGCCTGGGAAAGCGCTAATGAGCAGTTCTTC. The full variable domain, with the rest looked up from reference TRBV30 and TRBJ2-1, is SQTIHQWPATLVQPVGSPLSLECTVEGTSNPNLYWYRQAAGRGLQLLFYSVGIGQISSEVPQNLSASRPQDRQFILSSKKLLLSDSGFYLCAWESANEQFFGPGTRLTVL.